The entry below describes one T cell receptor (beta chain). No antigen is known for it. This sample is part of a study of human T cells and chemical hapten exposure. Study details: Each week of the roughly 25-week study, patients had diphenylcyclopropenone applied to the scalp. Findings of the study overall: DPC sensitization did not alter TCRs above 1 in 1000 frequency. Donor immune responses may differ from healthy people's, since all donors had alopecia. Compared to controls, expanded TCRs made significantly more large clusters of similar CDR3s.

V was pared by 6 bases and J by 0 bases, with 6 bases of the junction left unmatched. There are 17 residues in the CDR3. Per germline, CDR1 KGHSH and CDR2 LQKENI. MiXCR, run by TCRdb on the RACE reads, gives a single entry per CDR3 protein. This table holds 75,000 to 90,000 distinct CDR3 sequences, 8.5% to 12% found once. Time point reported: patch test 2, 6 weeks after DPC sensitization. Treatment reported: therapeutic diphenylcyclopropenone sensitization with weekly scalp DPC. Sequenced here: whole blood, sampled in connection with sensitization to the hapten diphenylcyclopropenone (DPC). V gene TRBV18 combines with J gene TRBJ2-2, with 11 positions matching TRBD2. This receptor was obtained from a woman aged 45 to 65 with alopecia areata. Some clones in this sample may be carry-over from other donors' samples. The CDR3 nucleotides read TGTGCCAGCTCTCCTGGACTAGCGGGTACGAACACCGGGGAGCTGTTTTTT. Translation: CASSPGLAGTNTGELFF.